This T cell receptor beta chain was identified in a study of Ad26.COV2.S vaccination and SARS-CoV-2 variants. About the research overall: Once, or twice with 56 days between doses, Ad26.COV2.S was given intramuscularly.

Profiling relied on immunoSEQ multiplex PCR, and the TCRdb table lists in-frame clones only, not all of them. The sample has 300,000 to 400,000 clones; 75% to 90% are singletons. A word on this clone: As yet, its antigen is unknown.

Study outcomes and limitations: Vaccine recipients had higher spike-specific TCR breadth than placebo recipients.

Treatment defined: around 19 received Ad26.COV2.S at low or high dose, single or two shots; 5 received placebo; per-sample allocation not given. Material that was analyzed had been drawn on day 63 after the first vaccine or placebo injection. This person who donated was an adult of 18-55 years in Boston. Sequenced material: peripheral blood, taken in a trial of Ad26.COV2.S vaccine versus placebo. This TCR came from a person aged 18-65 years who received the Ad26.COV2.S COVID-19 vaccine or a placebo.

Here the CDR3 reads CASSSVTDTQYF. The CDR3 nucleotides are TGTGCCAGCAGCTCGGTCACAGATACGCAGTATTTT. The J gene is TRBJ2-3, the V gene TRBV11-2, with D unresolved. Trimming removed 4 bases at V and 2 bases at J, with 4 bases between. Germline lookup yields CDR1 SGHAT and CDR2 FQNNGV. The CDR3 spans 12 residues. Supplemented by reference TRBV11-2 and TRBJ2-3, the full variable domain reads EAGVAQSPRYKIIEKRQSVAFWCNPISGHATLYWYQQILGQGPKLLIQFQNNGVVDDSQLPKDRFSAERLKGVDSTLKIQPAKLEDSAVYLCASSSVTDTQYFGPGTRLTVL.